The rows below give T cell receptor beta chains drawn from one sample of a study of vaccination and CD4 T cells after COVID-19. In TCRdb, the PCR reads were re-called with MiXCR into one record per CDR3 protein. The data hold 7,000 to 10,000 distinct CDR3 sequences, with less than 50% observed a single time. These receptors have no identified antigens. The sequencing sample was made of CD4+ T cells from blood, cultured in vitro. The receptor source for this set is a human donor in good health. CDR3s include the opening cysteine and the closing phenylalanine or tryptophan. D genes are given only for firm matches. Rows may omit the clone size; those that give it use once, few, many or a size class.

>.|TRBV6-1|.|TRBJ1-5
CASRLTLRQPQHF
TGTGCCAGCAGACTTACACTGCGGCAGCCCCAGCATTTT
>.|TRBV28|TRBD1|TRBJ1-4
CASTMTGSGEKLFF
TGTGCCAGCACCATGACAGGGTCCGGAGAAAAACTGTTTTTT
>few|TRBV6-1|TRBD1|TRBJ2-7
CASSGATGPAYEQYF
TGTGCCAGCAGTGGGGCGACAGGGCCAGCCTACGAGCAGTACTTC
>.|TRBV14|TRBD1|TRBJ2-7
CASSRDSGIGEQYF
TGTGCCAGCAGCCGGGACAGTGGTATCGGCGAGCAGTACTTC
>.|TRBV14|.|TRBJ2-7
CASSPRLVSPGGSYEQYF
TGTGCCAGCAGCCCGCGACTAGTTTCGCCGGGTGGCTCCTACGAGCAGTACTTC
>.|TRBV19|.|TRBJ1-5
CASSIPGTYQPQHF
TGTGCCAGTAGTATACCGGGTACGTATCAGCCCCAGCATTTT
>.|TRBV7-8|.|TRBJ2-7
CASSFHYEQYF
TGTGCCAGCAGCTTCCATTACGAGCAGTACTTC
>.|TRBV6-4|.|TRBJ1-6
CASSEPPLGAGRESPLHF
TGTGCCAGCAGTGAACCGCCCCTAGGCGCCGGAAGGGAATCACCCCTCCACTTT
>.|TRBV7-2|TRBD1|TRBJ1-6
CASSLHPRQGRNSPLHF
TGTGCCAGCAGCTTACATCCCCGACAGGGACGAAATTCACCCCTCCACTTT
>.|TRBV6-1|.|TRBJ1-3
CASRNPGPRSGNTIYF
TGTGCCAGCAGGAACCCGGGACCCCGCTCTGGAAACACCATATATTTT
>few|TRBV2|TRBD2|TRBJ2-5
CASSEDSSGRETQYF
TGTGCCAGCAGTGAAGACTCTAGCGGGAGGGAGACCCAGTACTTC
>few|TRBV20-1|TRBD1|TRBJ1-1
CSASRQGWGTEAFF
TGCAGTGCTAGTCGACAGGGATGGGGCACTGAAGCTTTCTTT
>.|TRBV7-2|.|TRBJ2-5
CASSFFQETQYF
TGTGCCAGCAGCTTTTTCCAAGAGACCCAGTACTTC
>.|TRBV6-1|.|TRBJ1-2
CASTDGGAYYGYTF
TGTGCCAGCACCGACGGGGGGGCATACTATGGCTACACCTTC
>few|TRBV7-9|.|TRBJ2-5
CASSLARARLGETQYF
TGTGCCAGCAGCTTAGCGAGGGCCAGGCTAGGAGAGACCCAGTACTTC
>.|TRBV20-1|.|TRBJ2-5
CSARGRNQETQYF
TGCAGTGCTAGGGGGCGGAATCAAGAGACCCAGTACTTC
>.|TRBV6-1|TRBD1|TRBJ1-3
CASRGDRVNTIYF
TGTGCCAGCAGGGGGGACAGGGTAAACACCATATATTTT